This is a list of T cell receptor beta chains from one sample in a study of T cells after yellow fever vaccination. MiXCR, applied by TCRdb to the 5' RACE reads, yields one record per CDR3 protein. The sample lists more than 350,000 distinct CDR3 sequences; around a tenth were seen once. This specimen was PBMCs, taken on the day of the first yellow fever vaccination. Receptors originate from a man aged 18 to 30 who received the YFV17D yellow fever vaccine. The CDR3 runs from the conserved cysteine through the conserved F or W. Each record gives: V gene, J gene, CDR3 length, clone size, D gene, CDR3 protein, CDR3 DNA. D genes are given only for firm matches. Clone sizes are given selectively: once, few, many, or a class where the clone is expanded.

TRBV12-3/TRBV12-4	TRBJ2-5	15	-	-	CASSPAQSPEETQYF	TGTGCCAGCAGTCCCGCCCAGAGTCCCGAAGAGACCCAGTACTTC
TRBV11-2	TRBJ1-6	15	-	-	CASSPRIGPNSPLHF	TGTGCCAGCAGCCCCCGCATCGGACCGAATTCACCCCTCCACTTT
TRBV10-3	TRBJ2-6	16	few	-	CAISVSAVGGANVLTF	TGTGCCATCAGTGTGTCGGCTGTAGGTGGGGCCAACGTCCTGACTTTC
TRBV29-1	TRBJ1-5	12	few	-	CSGRGQSGPQHF	TGCAGCGGGAGGGGACAATCAGGGCCCCAGCATTTT
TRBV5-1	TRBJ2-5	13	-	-	CASTSRVQETQYF	TGCGCCAGCACCTCGCGGGTACAAGAGACCCAGTACTTC
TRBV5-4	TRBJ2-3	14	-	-	CASSLGVATDTQYF	TGTGCCAGCAGCTTAGGGGTCGCCACAGATACGCAGTATTTT
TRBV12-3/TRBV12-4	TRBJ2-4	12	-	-	CASSSGSNIQYF	TGTGCCAGCAGTTCAGGGTCGAACATTCAGTACTTC
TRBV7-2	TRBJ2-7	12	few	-	CASSSDLMEQYF	TGTGCCAGCAGTTCCGATTTGATGGAGCAGTACTTC
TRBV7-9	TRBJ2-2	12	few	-	CASSFGLGELFF	TGTGCCAGCAGCTTCGGGCTCGGGGAGCTGTTTTTT
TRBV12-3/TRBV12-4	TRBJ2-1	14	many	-	CASSLWGTYNEQFF	TGTGCCAGCAGTTTATGGGGAACCTACAATGAGCAGTTCTTC
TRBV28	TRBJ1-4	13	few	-	CASSLSANEKLFF	TGTGCCAGCAGTTTAAGTGCTAATGAAAAACTGTTTTTT
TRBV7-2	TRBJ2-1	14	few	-	CASRTADPHNEQFF	TGTGCCAGCAGGACCGCGGACCCCCACAATGAGCAGTTCTTC
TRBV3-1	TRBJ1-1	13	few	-	CASSQRPGTEAFF	TGTGCCAGCAGCCAACGGCCGGGCACTGAAGCTTTCTTT
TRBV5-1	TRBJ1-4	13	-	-	CASSREDQEKLFF	TGCGCCAGCAGTCGGGAGGACCAAGAAAAACTGTTTTTT
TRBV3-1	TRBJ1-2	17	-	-	CASSQPGDRIRDYGYTF	TGTGCCAGCAGCCAGCCTGGTGACAGGATAAGGGACTATGGCTACACCTTC
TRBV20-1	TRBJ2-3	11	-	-	CSAPLADTQYF	TGCAGTGCACCACTAGCAGATACGCAGTATTTT
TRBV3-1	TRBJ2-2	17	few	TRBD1	CASSRLGQEADTGELFF	TGTGCCAGCAGCCGATTAGGACAGGAGGCGGACACCGGGGAGCTGTTTTTT
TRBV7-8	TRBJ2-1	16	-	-	CASSLAGGFSYNEQFF	TGTGCCAGCAGCTTAGCGGGGGGCTTCTCCTACAATGAGCAGTTCTTC
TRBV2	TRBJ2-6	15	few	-	CASSGDPSGANVLTF	TGTGCCAGCAGTGGGGACCCCTCTGGGGCCAACGTCCTGACTTTC
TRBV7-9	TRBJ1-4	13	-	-	CASSSGVNEKLFF	TGTGCCAGCAGCTCAGGTGTTAATGAAAAACTGTTTTTT
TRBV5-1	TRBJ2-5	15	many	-	CASSFQGIEQETQYF	TGCGCCAGCAGCTTCCAGGGTATTGAACAAGAGACCCAGTACTTC
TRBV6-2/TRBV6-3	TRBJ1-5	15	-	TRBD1	CASRTPTGGDQPQHF	TGTGCCAGCAGAACCCCGACAGGGGGCGACCAGCCCCAGCATTTT
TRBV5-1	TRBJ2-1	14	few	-	CASKVSITYNEQFF	TGCGCCAGCAAGGTCAGTATTACCTACAATGAGCAGTTCTTC
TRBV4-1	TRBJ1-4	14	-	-	CASSQDPLTKKLFF	TGCGCCAGCAGCCAAGACCCCCTCACAAAAAAACTGTTTTTT
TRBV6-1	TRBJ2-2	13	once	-	CASSDKGTGELFF	TGTGCCAGCAGTGACAAAGGGACCGGGGAGCTGTTTTTT
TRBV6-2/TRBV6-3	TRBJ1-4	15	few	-	CASSYSTAGSEKLFF	TGTGCCAGCAGTTACTCGACGGCCGGGTCCGAAAAACTGTTTTTT
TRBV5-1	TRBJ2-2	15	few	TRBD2	CASSPRGGNTGELFF	TGCGCCAGCAGCCCCCGCGGGGGGAACACCGGGGAGCTGTTTTTT
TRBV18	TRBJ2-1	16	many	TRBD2	CASSPASGGAGIEQFF	TGTGCCAGCTCACCAGCTAGCGGGGGGGCCGGTATTGAGCAGTTCTTC
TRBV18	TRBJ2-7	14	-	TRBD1	CASRPDRGLYEQYF	TGTGCCAGCCGACCGGACAGGGGGCTCTACGAGCAGTACTTC
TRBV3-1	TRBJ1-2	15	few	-	CASSQAWGAGDGYTF	TGTGCCAGCAGCCAAGCCTGGGGGGCAGGCGATGGCTACACCTTC
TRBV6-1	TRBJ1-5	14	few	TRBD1	CASSGQGGNQPQHF	TGTGCCAGCAGTGGACAGGGCGGCAATCAGCCCCAGCATTTT
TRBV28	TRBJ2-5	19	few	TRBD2	CASRGLTGTSGGFQETQYF	TGTGCCAGCAGGGGACTGACAGGGACTAGCGGGGGGTTCCAAGAGACCCAGTACTTC